The 32 T cell receptor beta chains listed next were all sequenced from one sample in a study of shared clonotypes between healthy human individuals. Generated by immunoSEQ multiplex PCR, the TCRdb table keeps only in-frame clones and is missing some. The repertoire holds a few million clones, roughly 90% seen once, with around 0.38% in the top ten. Sequencing used naive CD4+ T cells from PBMCs. As for subset: CD45RA+ positively selected. These receptors originate from a man between 18 and 29 years old in good health. Some clones in this sample may be carry-over from other donors' samples.

The CDR3 coding sequence is TGCGCCAGCAGCCCCCGACTAGCGGGACGCTCTGGGGCCAACGTCCTGACTTTC. It encodes CASSPRLAGRSGANVLTF. The chain couples TRBV5-1 to TRBJ2-6, with TRBD2 matching over 11 bases. CDR3 length equals 18 residues. Trimming at V came to 4 bases and at J to 0 bases, leaving 6 bases not matched to a gene. The V gene's germline CDR1 is SGHRS and CDR2 YFSETQ.

The chain uses TRBV7-9 and TRBJ2-7; D might be TRBD1 (5 bases). The CDR3 length is 14 residues. Germline CDR1 SEHNR, CDR2 FQNEAQ (reference sequence). V lost 2 bases and J lost 6, with 14 bases in between. The CDR3 spells CASSLPGGRGEQYF. CDR3 sequence (DNA): TGTGCCAGCAGCTTACCCGGTGGAAGGGGCGAGCAGTACTTC.

For this clone: Other nucleotide sequences from this sample produce the same CDR3. V and J are TRBV2 and TRBJ1-1; D remains ambiguous. Germline assignment: CDR1 SNHLY and CDR2 FYNNEI. V lost 1 base, J lost 5 bases, and 2 bases lay in between. The length of the CDR3 is 11 residues. CDR3 nucleotide sequence: TGTGCCAGCAGTGAAGGGACTGAAGCTTTCTTT. It encodes CASSEGTEAFF. Combining the CDR3 with reference TRBV2 and TRBJ1-1 gives the whole variable domain EPEVTQTPSHQVTQMGQEVILRCVPISNHLYFYWYRQILGQKVEFLVSFYNNEISEKSEIFDDQFSVERPDGSNFTLKIRSTKLEDSAMYFCASSEGTEAFFGQGTRLTVV.

This chain joins TRBV7-9 and TRBJ2-7; D might be TRBD2 (6 bases). CDR3 length: 18 residues. V lost 3 bases to trimming and J lost 1 base, with 22 bases between them. Germline V gene data show CDR1 as SEHNR and CDR2 as FQNEAQ (reference sequence). The CDR3 bases are TGTGCCAGCAGCTTCCCCGGGACTCAGTGGCCTCTTTCCTACGAGCAGTACTTC. Translated: CASSFPGTQWPLSYEQYF.

The chain combines TRBV19 with TRBJ2-2, with 14 bases that match TRBD2. The CDR3 spans 20 residues. CDR1 is LNHDA and CDR2 is SQIVND in the germline V gene (reference sequence). The J segment lost 1 base and the V segment lost 7 bases, leaving 14 bases of the junction unmatched. DNA for the CDR3: TGTGCCAGTAATCACGTCGGGACTAGCGGGAGCGGGGTGAACACCGGGGAGCTGTTTTTT. This sequence encodes CASNHVGTSGSGVNTGELFF.

The genes are TRBV2 and TRBJ2-2; 7 bases line up with TRBD1. Germline trimming cut 4 bases from V and 4 bases from J; bases unmatched to any gene: 6. The germline gives CDR1 SNHLY, CDR2 FYNNEI. The CDR3 is 15 residues long. The CDR3 spells CASSVDRAPTGELFF. In nucleotides, the CDR3 is TGTGCCAGCAGTGTAGACAGGGCTCCCACCGGGGAGCTGTTTTTT. Filled out from reference TRBV2 and TRBJ2-2, the complete variable domain reads EPEVTQTPSHQVTQMGQEVILRCVPISNHLYFYWYRQILGQKVEFLVSFYNNEISEKSEIFDDQFSVERPDGSNFTLKIRSTKLEDSAMYFCASSVDRAPTGELFFGEGSRLTVL.

Comment on this clone: This same CDR3 is encoded by further DNA sequences in the sample. The chain joins TRBV18 to TRBJ2-7; 8 nucleotides agree with TRBD1. V was clipped by 3 bases and J by 2 bases; unmatched bases: 3. The V gene's germline CDR1 is KGHSH and CDR2 LQKENI. This CDR3 region has 14 residues. In DNA form, the CDR3 reads TGTGCCAGCTCACCCGGGACAGGAGCCTACGAGCAGTACTTC. Protein product: CASSPGTGAYEQYF.

The genes are TRBV6-5 and TRBJ1-2; no reliable D call. Trimming left V 5 bases short and J 8 bases short, with 15 bases between. Germline lookup yields CDR1 MNHEY and CDR2 SVGAGI. CDR3 length: 13 residues. The CDR3 protein is CASSETLVGGYTF. CDR3 coding DNA: TGTGCCAGCAGTGAGACACTGGTCGGCGGCTACACCTTC.

Only a few counts were recorded for this clone. The DNA for the CDR3 is TGTGCCAGCAGCTCCTTCGGGACACCCTCCTACGAGCAGTACTTC. It encodes CASSSFGTPSYEQYF. The J gene is TRBJ2-7, the V gene TRBV11-2, with D perhaps matching TRBD1 (6 bases). Germline values: CDR1 SGHAT, CDR2 FQNNGV. V lost 4 bases, J lost 0 bases, and 13 bases lay in between. This CDR3 is 15 amino acids long.

This clone appeared once. The V call is TRBV5-4, the J call TRBJ2-2, with D perhaps matching TRBD2 (6 bases). The V gene lost 3 bases and the J gene lost 6 bases, with 15 bases spanning the gap. This CDR3 has 15 residues. From germline, CDR1 is SGHNT and CDR2 YYREEE (reference sequence). This CDR3 is CASSSAGRSAGELFF. The CDR3 bases are TGTGCCAGCAGCTCGGCGGGAAGGAGCGCCGGGGAGCTGTTTTTT.

CDR3 amino acids: CASSDAGEEGEQFF. The CDR3 bases are TGTGCCAGCAGTGATGCGGGAGAGGAGGGTGAGCAGTTCTTC. The genes are TRBV2 and TRBJ2-1; 7 bases are a match to TRBD2. The CDR3 spans 14 residues. V shed 3 bases, J shed 9 bases, and the junction held 8 bases outside the gene matches. CDR1 SNHLY and CDR2 FYNNEI come from the germline V gene.

The rearrangement uses TRBV6-6 and TRBJ1-5, with 7 nucleotides matching TRBD1. Germline trimming cut 2 bases from V and 6 bases from J; bases unmatched to any gene: 7. The CDR3 is 15 residues long. Germline CDR1 reads MNHNY; CDR2 reads SVGAGI (reference sequence). DNA of the CDR3: TGTGCCAGCAGTTACAGCGTTCAGGGGGGTCAGCCCCAGCATTTT. Translated: CASSYSVQGGQPQHF.

The CDR3 region is CASSQRGTSGSRSWADTQYF. The CDR3 DNA reads TGCGCCAGCAGCCAAAGGGGGACTAGCGGGAGCCGATCCTGGGCAGATACGCAGTATTTT. The chain joins TRBV4-1 to TRBJ2-3; TRBD2 agrees at 14 bases. Unmatched junction bases numbered 14, after V lost 2 bases and J lost 4 bases. Germline assignment: CDR1 MGHRA and CDR2 YSYEKL. The CDR3 is made up of 20 amino acids.

This chain joins TRBV7-9 and TRBJ1-2, with a possible D match to TRBD1 (5 bases). Trimming pared 4 bases from V and 7 bases from J, leaving 7 bases between. CDR1 and CDR2 (germline): SEHNR, FQNEAQ (reference sequence). The CDR3 contains 11 residues. In DNA, the CDR3 is TGTGCCAGCAGCTCTGGGGCTGGCTACACCTTC. This encodes CASSSGAGYTF.

This chain links TRBV5-1 with TRBJ1-4; no reliable D call. Germline CDR1 SGHRS, CDR2 YFSETQ. This CDR3 region has 18 residues. The V gene lost 0 bases and the J gene lost 4 bases, with 19 bases spanning the gap. The CDR3 spells CASSLAGQTTGSNEKLFF. The CDR3 region has the DNA TGCGCCAGCAGCTTGGCCGGCCAGACCACGGGGAGTAATGAAAAACTGTTTTTT. Using reference TRBV5-1 and TRBJ1-4 for the parts outside the CDR3, the full variable domain is KAGVTQTPRYLIKTRGQQVTLSCSPISGHRSVSWYQQTPGQGLQFLFEYFSETQRNKGNFPGRFSGRQFSNSRSEMNVSTLELGDSALYLCASSLAGQTTGSNEKLFFGSGTQLSVL.

The V gene is TRBV5-1, the J gene TRBJ2-3, with 7 nucleotides matching TRBD1. The CDR3 runs to 16 residues. V lost 0 bases to trimming and J lost 0 bases; unmatched junction nucleotides: 4. CDR1 SGHRS and CDR2 YFSETQ come from the germline V gene. The CDR3 reads CASSLVRDSSTDTQYF. The CDR3 nucleotides read TGCGCCAGCAGCTTGGTACGGGACAGTAGCACAGATACGCAGTATTTT.

The chain carries TRBV28 and TRBJ2-4; no reliable D call. Trimming pared 4 bases from V and 7 bases from J, leaving 23 bases between. The CDR3 sequence is 17 residues long. Per the germline V gene, CDR1 is MDHEN and CDR2 is SYDVKM. Written as DNA, the CDR3 is TGTGCCAGCAGTTCCCCCTCGGGCAGCCAAACTGCCAACATTCAGTACTTC. Its protein product is CASSSPSGSQTANIQYF.

This sequence joins TRBV6-1 and TRBJ2-7; 9 bases line up with TRBD1. Germline V gene lookup returns CDR1 MNHNS and CDR2 SASEGT. The length of the CDR3 is 16 residues. The ends lost 4 bases at V and 0 bases at J; junction bases unmatched: 7. DNA for the CDR3: TGTGCCAGCAGTGGGCGAGGGACAGGGAACTCCTACGAGCAGTACTTC. It translates to CASSGRGTGNSYEQYF.

V and J are TRBV11-2 and TRBJ2-3; 12 bases are a match to TRBD2. The CDR3 loop spans 16 amino acids. Unmatched junction bases numbered 9, after V lost 5 bases and J lost 6 bases. Per the germline V gene, CDR1 is SGHAT and CDR2 is FQNNGV. CDR3 in DNA: TGTGCCAGCAGCCCCCGACTAGCGGGAGTTCTGGATACGCAGTATTTT. Its protein product is CASSPRLAGVLDTQYF. Full variable domain (missing parts from reference TRBV11-2 and TRBJ2-3): EAGVAQSPRYKIIEKRQSVAFWCNPISGHATLYWYQQILGQGPKLLIQFQNNGVVDDSQLPKDRFSAERLKGVDSTLKIQPAKLEDSAVYLCASSPRLAGVLDTQYFGPGTRLTVL.

This clone appeared once. V usage is TRBV9 and J usage is TRBJ2-1, with no clear D. The CDR3 is 16 amino acids. Trimming cost V 3 bases and J 3 bases, with 16 bases left between them. The germline V gene encodes CDR1 SGDLS and CDR2 YYNGEE. CDR3 DNA: TGTGCCAGCAGCGGCTCCGTGGTAAAAAGCTACAATGAGCAGTTCTTC. Protein product: CASSGSVVKSYNEQFF.

As regards this clone: In the same sample, other DNA sequences code for this CDR3. This chain links TRBV9 with TRBJ2-3; 8 bases map to TRBD2. The trim removed 4 bases at V and 0 bases at J, leaving 1 base unmatched. In germline, CDR1 is SGDLS, CDR2 YYNGEE. The CDR3 has 14 residues. The CDR3 nucleotides are TGTGCCAGCAGCCGACTAGCGAGCACAGATACGCAGTATTTT. Protein product: CASSRLASTDTQYF.

This sequence joins TRBV19 and TRBJ1-1; 8 nucleotides align to TRBD1. V lost 8 bases and J lost 1; bases outside the gene matches: 6. The V gene's germline CDR1 is LNHDA and CDR2 SQIVND (reference sequence). This CDR3 has 14 residues. The CDR3 is CASFFGQGNTEAFF. CDR3 nucleotides: TGTGCCAGTTTTTTCGGACAGGGGAACACTGAAGCTTTCTTT.

Note on this clone: This CDR3 is also generated by other DNA sequences in the sample. The chain has TRBV7-2 and TRBJ1-3; D might be TRBD1 (6 bases). The CDR3 is 15 residues long. V was trimmed by 2 bases and J by 0 bases, leaving 8 bases between them. Germline V CDR1 and CDR2: SGHTA, FQGNSA. CDR3 DNA: TGTGCCAGCAGCTTACAGGGGAGCTCTGGAAACACCATATATTTT. It translates to CASSLQGSSGNTIYF.

V and J are TRBV10-3 and TRBJ1-1; no firm D call. The germline V gene encodes CDR1 ENHRY and CDR2 SYGVKD. The CDR3 totals 14 residues. Trimming removed 7 bases at V and 5 bases at J, with 17 bases between. This CDR3 reads CAINRDTRVTEAFF. The CDR3 DNA is TGTGCCATCAATAGGGATACTCGGGTTACTGAAGCTTTCTTT.

The V gene is TRBV11-2, the J gene TRBJ2-2; D gene uncertain. Germline CDR1 is SGHAT and CDR2 is FQNNGV. V lost 7 bases to trimming and J lost 5 bases, with 17 bases between them. CDR3 length: 15 amino acids. CDR3 sequence: CASTPVRGATGELFF. In DNA, the CDR3 is TGTGCCAGCACCCCGGTTAGAGGAGCGACCGGGGAGCTGTTTTTT.

J is TRBJ2-7 and V is TRBV7-9; D is unresolved. Germline V lookup: CDR1 SEHNR, CDR2 FQNEAQ (reference sequence). The CDR3 has 12 residues. V was pared by 3 bases and J by 9 bases, with 12 bases between. CDR3 coding DNA: TGTGCCAGCAGCTTGACCCTGGCTGGGCAGTACTTC. Translation gives CASSLTLAGQYF.

The rearrangement joins TRBV2 to TRBJ1-1; no definite D call. Per germline, CDR1 SNHLY and CDR2 FYNNEI. Trimming shortened V by 7 bases and J by 0 bases, and 9 bases separated the two germline ends. This CDR3 region has 13 residues. CDR3 loop: CASTSDMNTEAFF. In DNA, the CDR3 is TGTGCCAGCACCAGTGACATGAACACTGAAGCTTTCTTT. The full variable domain, its missing parts supplied by reference TRBV2 and TRBJ1-1, is EPEVTQTPSHQVTQMGQEVILRCVPISNHLYFYWYRQILGQKVEFLVSFYNNEISEKSEIFDDQFSVERPDGSNFTLKIRSTKLEDSAMYFCASTSDMNTEAFFGQGTRLTVV.

This chain uses TRBV5-5 with TRBJ2-5; D gene ambiguous. The CDR3 consists of 14 residues. Germline V CDR1 and CDR2: SGHKS, YYEKEE (reference sequence). V lost 0 bases to trimming and J lost 6 bases, with 12 bases between them. Here the CDR3 DNA reads TGTGCCAGCAGCTTGGGAATCAGAGTAAAGACCCAGTACTTC. Protein sequence: CASSLGIRVKTQYF.

V usage is TRBV10-3 and J usage is TRBJ1-5; D unresolved. Germline-derived CDR1 and CDR2 are ENHRY and SYGVKD. V shed 0 bases and J shed 6 bases, with 3 bases lying between them. CDR3 length: 12 residues. The CDR3 bases are TGTGCCATCAGTGAGTCGTTTCAGCCCCAGCATTTT. This codes for CAISESFQPQHF.

The CDR3 coding sequence is TGTGCCAGCAGCTGGGACAGGGGCATAATGAACACTGAAGCTTTCTTT. It translates to CASSWDRGIMNTEAFF. The gene calls are TRBV2 and TRBJ1-1; 10 nucleotides agree with TRBD1. Germline V gene sequence: CDR1 SNHLY, CDR2 FYNNEI. This CDR3 region has 16 residues. With 6 bases clipped from V and 0 bases from J, the junction kept 7 bases outside the gene matches.

This clone occurred once. The V call is TRBV6-4, the J call TRBJ1-4; maybe TRBD1 (5 bases). The CDR3 length is 13 residues. V lost 5 bases and J lost 8, with 12 bases in between. CDR1 is MRHNA and CDR2 is SNTAGT in the germline V gene. The CDR3 reads CASSQGEGEKLFF. The DNA for the CDR3 is TGTGCCAGCAGTCAGGGTGAGGGCGAAAAACTGTTTTTT.

About this clone itself: Within the sample, other DNA sequences also encode this same CDR3. The chain employs TRBV5-1 and TRBJ2-5; 11 bases fit TRBD2. The germline V gene has CDR1 SGHRS and CDR2 YFSETQ. The trim removed 1 base at V and 5 bases at J, leaving 4 bases unmatched. The CDR3 has 15 amino acids. The CDR3 sequence: CASSLSSGRGETQYF. The CDR3 DNA is TGCGCCAGCAGCTTGAGTAGCGGGAGGGGTGAGACCCAGTACTTC.